Listed here are 24 T cell receptor beta chains from one sample, sequenced in a study of T cell clonotyping in hematopoietic cell transplantation. Using immunoSEQ multiplex PCR, the repertoire was profiled, and TCRdb retains in-frame clones only, with some absent. The sample records tens of thousands of clones, 85% being singletons. The time point is: recipient sample about 28 days before transplant, after cytoreduction. Here the sequenced sample was peripheral blood mononuclear cells, taken before stem cell transplant. Receptors were obtained from a man aged 60-69 years with acute myeloid leukemia. Some clones in this sample may be carry-over from other donors' samples.

The chain is built from TRBV4-2 and TRBJ2-7, with D perhaps TRBD1 (5 bases). The CDR3 contains 14 residues. The V gene lost 0 bases and the J gene lost 6 bases, with 12 bases spanning the gap. Germline V CDR1 and CDR2: LGHNA, YNFKEQ. The chain's CDR3 is CASSQDQGVGEQYF. CDR3 nucleotide sequence: TGTGCCAGCAGCCAAGATCAAGGGGTTGGCGAGCAGTACTTC.

Of note for this clone: The junction shows a germline mismatch at one end, possibly a read error. The V and J genes are TRBV7-7 and TRBJ2-2; D remains unclear. The germline gives CDR1 SSHAT, CDR2 FNYEAQ (reference sequence). The CDR3 is 14 residues long. The CDR3 region has the DNA TGTGCTAGCAGCTTAACTACGAACACCGGGGAGCTGTTTTTT. It is translated as CASSLTTNTGELFF.

V usage is TRBV6-5 and J usage is TRBJ1-2; D call uncertain. V was pared by 5 bases and J by 8 bases, with 15 bases between. The germline V gene has CDR1 MNHEY and CDR2 SVGAGI. The CDR3 loop spans 13 amino acids. CDR3 nucleotide sequence: TGTGCCAGCAGTCTAACTAACCGGCTGGGCTACACCTTC. Its translation: CASSLTNRLGYTF.

The V and J genes are TRBV7-8 and TRBJ1-6; 8 bases fit TRBD1. Per germline, CDR1 SGHVS and CDR2 FQNEAQ. This CDR3 has 17 residues. The trim removed 1 base at V and 6 bases at J, leaving 8 bases unmatched. CDR3 sequence: CASSLDPGTGVNSPLHF. For the CDR3, the DNA is TGTGCCAGCAGCTTAGACCCCGGGACAGGCGTTAATTCACCCCTCCACTTT.

This chain uses TRBV5-4 with TRBJ2-2, with TRBD2 matching 8 bases. Germline V lookup: CDR1 SGHNT, CDR2 YYREEE (reference sequence). J gave up 5 bases and V 3 bases, and 6 bases lay outside the gene matches. CDR3 length: 15 residues. The CDR3 is CASSSRGGFTGELFF. Here the CDR3 DNA reads TGTGCCAGCAGCTCACGGGGGGGCTTTACCGGGGAGCTGTTTTTT.

This chain connects TRBV2 to TRBJ1-2; no firm D call. Germline values: CDR1 SNHLY, CDR2 FYNNEI. V shed 5 bases and J shed 2 bases, with 6 bases lying between them. This CDR3 is 12 amino acids long. CDR3 amino acids: CASSQENYGYTF. For the CDR3, the DNA is TGTGCCAGCAGTCAAGAGAACTATGGCTACACCTTC. The entire variable domain, with the rest obtained from reference TRBV2 and TRBJ1-2, is as follows: EPEVTQTPSHQVTQMGQEVILRCVPISNHLYFYWYRQILGQKVEFLVSFYNNEISEKSEIFDDQFSVERPDGSNFTLKIRSTKLEDSAMYFCASSQENYGYTFGSGTRLTVV.

The V gene is TRBV14, the J gene TRBJ2-5; D is unclear. V lost 0 bases, J lost 5 bases, and 13 bases lay in between. The CDR3 has 15 residues. CDR1 and CDR2 (germline): SGHDN, FVKESK. DNA of the CDR3: TGTGCCAGCAGCCAAGATCCACAAACCGGGGAGACCCAGTACTTC. As protein: CASSQDPQTGETQYF.

The V and J genes are TRBV2 and TRBJ1-2; 9 nucleotides match TRBD1. Germline values: CDR1 SNHLY, CDR2 FYNNEI. The CDR3 consists of 15 residues. V shed 5 bases, J shed 0 bases, and the junction held 4 bases outside the gene matches. The CDR3 bases are TGTGCCAGCAGTCCTAGACAGGGGGCTAACTATGGCTACACCTTC. Translated, it gives CASSPRQGANYGYTF.

The chain carries TRBV11-3 and TRBJ1-3; D perhaps matches TRBD1 (5 bases). In germline, CDR1 is SGHNT, CDR2 YENEEA. This CDR3 comprises 13 residues. The V and J ends lost 5 bases and 6 bases respectively, with 11 bases between them. The CDR3 is CASSRREANTIYF. The CDR3 region has the DNA TGTGCCAGCAGCCGCAGGGAAGCAAACACCATATATTTT.

This chain's CDR3 is CASSLGGYEQYF. CDR3 nucleotides: TGTGCCAGCAGCTTGGGGGGCTACGAGCAGTACTTC. V and J are TRBV5-8 and TRBJ2-7; D call uncertain. With 0 bases removed from V and 3 bases from J, the gap between germline ends came to 4 bases. Per germline, CDR1 SGHTS and CDR2 YDEGEE. This CDR3 contains 12 residues.

The chain is built from TRBV19 and TRBJ2-7; tentatively, D is TRBD1 (6 bases). The CDR3 length is 13 residues. The V end lost 4 bases, the J end lost 1 base, and 8 bases lay between the germline ends. Germline CDR1 reads LNHDA; CDR2 reads SQIVND (reference sequence). The CDR3 bases are TGTGCCAGTAGTAGCGGACAGTCCTACGAGCAGTACTTC. Translation: CASSSGQSYEQYF.

This clone has just a few counts. The V call is TRBV2, the J call TRBJ1-6; possibly TRBD1 for D (6 bases). This CDR3 has 12 amino acids. V gave up 7 bases and J gave up 7 bases, with 8 bases separating them. Germline-derived CDR1 and CDR2 are SNHLY and FYNNEI. Written as DNA, the CDR3 is TGTGCCAGCAAGGGGGTGAATTCACCCCTCCACTTT. Its protein product is CASKGVNSPLHF. Together with reference TRBV2 and TRBJ1-6, the CDR3 gives the full variable domain: EPEVTQTPSHQVTQMGQEVILRCVPISNHLYFYWYRQILGQKVEFLVSFYNNEISEKSEIFDDQFSVERPDGSNFTLKIRSTKLEDSAMYFCASKGVNSPLHFGNGTRLTVT.

This clone turned up a few times. The chain recombines TRBV25-1 with TRBJ2-7; D may match TRBD1 or TRBD2 (5 bases each). Germline V gives CDR1 MGHDK, CDR2 SYGVNS. Between the trimmed V and J ends, which lost 4 bases and 7 bases, there was a span of 17 bases. The CDR3 runs to 14 residues. CDR3 nucleotide sequence: TGTGCCAGCAGTGTAACGGGACGGCCCGGAGAGCAGTACTTC. The encoded protein is CASSVTGRPGEQYF.

The chain has TRBV7-3 and TRBJ2-7, with a possible D match to TRBD1 (6 bases). Trimming took off 5 bases at V and 2 bases at J, with 13 bases between the two ends. Germline CDR1 reads SGHTA; CDR2 reads FQGTGA. This CDR3 has 14 residues. The CDR3 nucleotides are TGTGCCAGCAGCCTACAGGGAACCCCCTACGAGCAGTACTTC. Translated: CASSLQGTPYEQYF.

J is TRBJ2-3 and V is TRBV11-2, with 10 bases identical to TRBD2. This CDR3 comprises 18 residues. The V gene end was trimmed by 1 base and the J gene end by 2 bases; junction bases not matched to a gene: 9. Germline V gene sequence: CDR1 SGHAT, CDR2 FQNNGV. In DNA, the CDR3 is TGTGCCAGCAGCTTAGTAGGCCTAGCGGGGGCTTTCACAGATACGCAGTATTTT. Translated: CASSLVGLAGAFTDTQYF. Combining the CDR3 with reference TRBV11-2 and TRBJ2-3 gives the whole variable domain EAGVAQSPRYKIIEKRQSVAFWCNPISGHATLYWYQQILGQGPKLLIQFQNNGVVDDSQLPKDRFSAERLKGVDSTLKIQPAKLEDSAVYLCASSLVGLAGAFTDTQYFGPGTRLTVL.

The rearrangement uses TRBV11-3 and TRBJ2-7; D gene unclear. Looked up from germline, CDR1 is SGHNT and CDR2 is YENEEA. Trimming left V 2 bases short and J 2 bases short, with 10 bases between. The CDR3 totals 14 residues. The CDR3 reads CASSLRVMAYEQYF. CDR3 bases: TGTGCCAGCAGCTTAAGGGTAATGGCCTACGAGCAGTACTTC.

The chain recombines TRBV5-1 with TRBJ1-2; 8 bases line up with TRBD1. The CDR3 spans 13 residues. Trimming removed 3 bases from V and 8 bases from J; junction bases left unmatched: 6. Germline assignment: CDR1 SGHRS and CDR2 YFSETQ. The CDR3 DNA reads TGCGCCAGCAGCTCGACAGGGGAGGGGGGCTACACCTTC. Translation: CASSSTGEGGYTF.

V usage is TRBV28 and J usage is TRBJ1-5; 8 nucleotides align to TRBD1. The CDR3 has 14 residues. Germline V gene sequence: CDR1 MDHEN, CDR2 SYDVKM. With 6 bases clipped from V and 1 base from J, the junction kept 2 bases outside the gene matches. CDR3 bases: TGTGCCAGCAGCCAGGGGGCGAGCAATCAGCCCCAGCATTTT. Translation gives CASSQGASNQPQHF.

This chain links TRBV7-9 with TRBJ2-7; D unclear. Per germline, CDR1 SEHNR and CDR2 FQNEAQ (reference sequence). CDR3 length equals 13 residues. The V end lost 1 base, the J end lost 6 bases, and 10 bases lay between the germline ends. The CDR3 DNA reads TGTGCCAGCAGCTTAGTCTCAAGGTTCGAGCAGTACTTC. Amino acids: CASSLVSRFEQYF.

This clone has a single count. The V and J genes are TRBV7-2 and TRBJ1-2; D unclear. V shed 3 bases and J shed 8 bases, with 10 bases lying between them. Germline V gene sequence: CDR1 SGHTA, CDR2 FQGNSA. This CDR3 is built from 12 residues. Here the CDR3 reads CASSFSPAGYTF. In DNA form, the CDR3 reads TGTGCCAGCAGCTTTAGCCCGGCAGGCTACACCTTC.

The chain carries TRBV5-8 and TRBJ1-5, with D tentatively TRBD1 (6 bases). Germline V gives CDR1 SGHTS, CDR2 YDEGEE. The germline V and J ends were trimmed by 4 bases and 2 bases, with 16 bases remaining between them. The CDR3 extends over 16 amino acids. CDR3 amino acids: CASSLKADRRNQPQHF. The CDR3, as DNA: TGTGCCAGCAGCCTCAAAGCGGACAGACGCAATCAGCCCCAGCATTTT. Based on the CDR3 plus reference TRBV5-8 and TRBJ1-5, the full variable domain is EAGVTQSPTHLIKTRGQQATLRCSPISGHTSVYWYQQALGLGLQFLLWYDEGEERNRGNFPPRFSGRQFPNYSSELNVNALELEDSALYLCASSLKADRRNQPQHFGDGTRLSIL.

The chain's CDR3 is CASSQGGGQGASITPYEQYF. CDR3 in DNA: TGTGCCAGCAGCCAGGGAGGCGGGCAGGGGGCTTCTATCACCCCCTACGAGCAGTACTTC. The gene calls are TRBV4-2 and TRBJ2-7; 8 nucleotides line up with TRBD1. Trimming cost V 3 bases and J 2 bases; bases outside gene matches: 21. CDR1 and CDR2 from the germline V gene are LGHNA and YNFKEQ. This CDR3 comprises 20 residues.

CDR3 amino acids: CAWSGAGGPHNEQFF. Here the CDR3 DNA reads TGTGCCTGGAGTGGGGCGGGGGGGCCCCACAATGAGCAGTTCTTC. The rearrangement uses TRBV30 and TRBJ2-1, with TRBD2 identical over 9 bases. The CDR3 has 15 residues. Germline V gene sequence: CDR1 GTSNPN, CDR2 SVGIG (reference sequence). Trimming took 1 base from V and 5 from J; bases not matched to a gene: 6.

DNA of the CDR3: TGCGCCAGCAGCCAAGATCACGCGGGGGTGAGAAACAATTGGCAGTACTTC. This encodes CASSQDHAGVRNNWQYF. This chain connects TRBV4-1 to TRBJ2-7, with 7 bases aligning to TRBD2. The V segment lost 0 bases and the J segment 9 bases; nucleotides outside the gene matches: 17. In germline, CDR1 is MGHRA, CDR2 YSYEKL. The CDR3 contains 17 residues.